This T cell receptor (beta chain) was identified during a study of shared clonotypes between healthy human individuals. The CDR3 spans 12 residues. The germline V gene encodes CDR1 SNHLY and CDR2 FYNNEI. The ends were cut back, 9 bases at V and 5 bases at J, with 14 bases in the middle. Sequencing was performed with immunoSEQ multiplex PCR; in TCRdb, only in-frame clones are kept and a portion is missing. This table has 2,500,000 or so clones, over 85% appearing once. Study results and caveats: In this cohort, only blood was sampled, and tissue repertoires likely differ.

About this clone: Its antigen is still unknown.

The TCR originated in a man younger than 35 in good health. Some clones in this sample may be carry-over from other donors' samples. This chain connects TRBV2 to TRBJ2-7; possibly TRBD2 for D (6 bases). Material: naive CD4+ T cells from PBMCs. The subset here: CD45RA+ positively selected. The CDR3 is CARAGGNHEQYF. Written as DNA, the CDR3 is TGTGCCAGAGCGGGTGGGAACCACGAGCAGTACTTC. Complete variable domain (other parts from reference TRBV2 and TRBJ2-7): EPEVTQTPSHQVTQMGQEVILRCVPISNHLYFYWYRQILGQKVEFLVSFYNNEISEKSEIFDDQFSVERPDGSNFTLKIRSTKLEDSAMYFCARAGGNHEQYFGPGTRLTVT.